These 7 T cell receptor beta chains share one sample of origin, sequenced in a study of cytomegalovirus exposure and HLA in healthy donors. This table comes from immunoSEQ multiplex PCR, and its TCRdb copy is limited to in-frame clones, with some not included. Here the sample spans around 190,000 clones, 85% being singletons. Input material: PBMCs. Receptors originate from a man between 18 and 35 years old in good health and CMV-seropositive.

The count of this clone is one. The chain employs TRBV11-2 and TRBJ2-1; D ambiguous. Germline-derived CDR1 and CDR2 are SGHAT and FQNNGV. V was pared by 2 bases and J by 6 bases, with 8 bases between. This CDR3 is built from 13 residues. CDR3 region: CASSLPTSNEQFF. Here the CDR3 DNA reads TGTGCCAGCAGCTTACCCACGAGCAATGAGCAGTTCTTC.

V and J are TRBV18 and TRBJ1-1, with D unclear. Germline assignment: CDR1 KGHSH and CDR2 LQKENI. There are 14 residues in the CDR3. Trimming took off 1 base at V and 0 bases at J, with 6 bases between the two ends. CDR3 amino acids: CASSPREMNTEAFF. CDR3 DNA: TGTGCCAGCTCACCACGGGAGATGAACACTGAAGCTTTCTTT.

The chain is built from TRBV2 and TRBJ2-5, with D perhaps matching TRBD1 (5 bases). The germline V gene has CDR1 SNHLY and CDR2 FYNNEI. V was shortened by 6 bases and J by 0 bases, with 11 bases between the two germline ends. The CDR3 runs 14 residues. The CDR3 coding sequence is TGTGCCAGCAGAGACGGACACTACCAAGAGACCCAGTACTTC. This sequence encodes CASRDGHYQETQYF.

The J gene is TRBJ1-3, the V gene TRBV7-2, with 9 bases aligning to TRBD1. CDR3 length: 17 residues. Germline V gives CDR1 SGHTA, CDR2 FQGNSA. Trimming at V came to 5 bases and at J to 3 bases, leaving 11 bases not matched to a gene. CDR3 region: CASSPGTGFLGGNTIYF. CDR3 coding DNA: TGTGCCAGCAGCCCGGGGACAGGGTTCTTGGGTGGAAACACCATATATTTT.

V gene TRBV5-1 combines with J gene TRBJ1-1; D is ambiguous. V lost 2 bases, J lost 7 bases, and 15 bases lay in between. CDR3 size: 14 residues. The V gene's germline CDR1 is SGHRS and CDR2 YFSETQ. The CDR3 DNA reads TGCGCCAGCAGCTTTACCGGGTACGGAGGTGAAGCTTTCTTT. This translates into CASSFTGYGGEAFF. Full variable domain (rest looked up from reference TRBV5-1 and TRBJ1-1): KAGVTQTPRYLIKTRGQQVTLSCSPISGHRSVSWYQQTPGQGLQFLFEYFSETQRNKGNFPGRFSGRQFSNSRSEMNVSTLELGDSALYLCASSFTGYGGEAFFGQGTRLTVV.

This clone occurred a few times. V gene TRBV19 combines with J gene TRBJ1-1, with D possibly matching TRBD1 (6 bases). The CDR3 runs to 14 residues. The V and J ends lost 5 bases and 6 bases respectively, with 16 bases between them. Germline loops: CDR1 LNHDA, CDR2 SQIVND (reference sequence). The CDR3 loop is CASSARGGSPEAFF. Here the CDR3 DNA reads TGTGCCAGTAGTGCGAGGGGGGGATCCCCTGAAGCTTTCTTT.

CDR3 residues: CASSVQGGNSPLHF. The DNA for the CDR3 is TGTGCCAGCAGCGTACAGGGAGGAAATTCACCCCTCCACTTT. This chain links TRBV9 with TRBJ1-6; D might be TRBD1 (5 bases). Germline CDR1 reads SGDLS; CDR2 reads YYNGEE. CDR3 length: 14 amino acids. Trimming shortened V by 1 base and J by 7 bases, and 9 bases separated the two germline ends.